This TCR beta chain was documented in a study of CD8 T cells in ankylosing spondylitis. Overall study results and limits: It appeared that ankylosing spondylitis blood was characterized by a TCR beta motif of about eight highly homologous variants. Matched synovial fluid from ankylosing spondylitis patients was reported to be enriched for disease-linked clones.

Of note for this clonotype: Its antigen is currently unknown.

Quantitative 5'-RACE was performed with molecular barcodes, and it yielded the TCR beta libraries. MiXCR, applied by TCRdb to the 5' RACE reads, yields one record per CDR3 protein. The sample has roughly 200,000 distinct CDR3 sequences, roughly 12% seen once. Trimming took off 6 bases at V and 5 bases at J, with 23 bases between the two ends. The CDR3 is 17 amino acids. This clonotype was sampled from a male donor with ankylosing spondylitis or in good health (not recorded which). This chain connects TRBV12-3 or TRBV12-4 to TRBJ2-1; D may match TRBD1 or TRBD2 (5 bases each). The sequenced sample consisted of blood, either unsorted or a sorted T cell fraction (not recorded which). The CDR3 sequence: CASRTLAWRKGDNEQFF. The CDR3 region has the DNA TGTGCCAGCAGAACCCTAGCCTGGCGGAAAGGGGACAATGAGCAGTTCTTC.